This T cell receptor (beta chain) came from a study of T cell repertoires in cytomegalovirus infection. Study at large: Use of recently identified HLA-C-restricted and well-studied HLA-B-restricted CMV epitopes was part of the study. CMV infection and matching HLA type were both indicated by public TCR beta signatures. General observations from the study: Dominating the ex vivo response were HLA-C-restricted CMV-specific TCR beta clonotypes.

From the reads, TCRdb called clonotypes with MiXCR, one entry per CDR3 protein. The profile shows fewer than 900,000 distinct CDR3 sequences, 25% to 30% of them singletons. About this clonotype itself: What it binds is unknown.

Trimming took 0 bases from V and 5 from J, leaving 11 bases between them. Germline-derived CDR1 and CDR2 are MNHEY and SVGAGI. The CDR3 is made up of 15 amino acids. The sample here was cultured CD8+ T cells from PBMCs, taken from culture after CMV antigen stimulation. The origin of this receptor is a human donor in good health (CMV status not recorded). Some clones in this sample may be carry-over from other donors' samples. The chain recombines TRBV6-5 with TRBJ1-5; D possibly corresponds to TRBD1 (5 bases). CDR3 region: CASSYSSGWDQPQHF. The DNA of the CDR3 is TGTGCCAGCAGTTACTCGTCAGGGTGGGATCAGCCCCAGCATTTT.